Given below is one TCR beta chain in context. V gave up 1 base and J gave up 0 bases, with 7 bases separating them. CDR3 size: 15 residues. Germline CDR1 and CDR2: SEHNR and FQNEAQ (reference sequence). This entry is derived from a study of blood T cell repertoires in COVID-19. About the study: Specimens from acute and convalescent COVID-19 originated in the United States, Italy and Spain. T cells, B-cell-depleted T cells, or PBMCs provided the cDNA or gDNA that served as material.

Per the study methods: From reference gene primer amplification, estimates of nucleated cell counts were derived. Profiled with immunoSEQ multiplex PCR; TCRdb holds only in-frame clones, not every one. From that table come the V and J calls and clone size; the DNA was used to work out D and trimming. The sample gives more than 100,000 clones, over 70% of which show up once; about 2.3% is in the top ten. The TCR sequence derives from a man in his 70s with acute or convalescent COVID-19. This sequence joins TRBV7-9 and TRBJ1-3; D call uncertain. The sequenced sample was peripheral blood. This CDR3 is CASSLGLLSGNTIYF. CDR3 in DNA: TGTGCCAGCAGCTTAGGACTACTCTCTGGAAACACCATATATTTT.